What follows is one T cell receptor (beta chain) and its context. The target antigen is unknown. The data were obtained in a study of identical twins. Study conclusions and caveats: While abundant cord blood beta clonotypes carried fewer insertions, memory repertoires showed no such pattern.

V was shortened by 5 bases and J by 0 bases, with 16 bases between the two germline ends. The CDR3 loop spans 16 amino acids. The germline V gene encodes CDR1 WSHSY and CDR2 SAAADI. Each CDR3 protein is one row after TCRdb ran MiXCR on the 5' RACE reads. In the table there are about 430,000 distinct CDR3 sequences, 18% of which are singletons. This TCR was sampled from a man aged 50-60 years in good health. V and J are TRBV10-2 and TRBJ1-1, with D maybe TRBD1 (5 bases). Sequences were obtained from naive T cells sorted from blood. The CDR3 is CASSRGPGRLNTEAFF. DNA of the CDR3: TGCGCCAGCAGTCGGGGTCCAGGGAGGCTGAACACTGAAGCTTTCTTT.